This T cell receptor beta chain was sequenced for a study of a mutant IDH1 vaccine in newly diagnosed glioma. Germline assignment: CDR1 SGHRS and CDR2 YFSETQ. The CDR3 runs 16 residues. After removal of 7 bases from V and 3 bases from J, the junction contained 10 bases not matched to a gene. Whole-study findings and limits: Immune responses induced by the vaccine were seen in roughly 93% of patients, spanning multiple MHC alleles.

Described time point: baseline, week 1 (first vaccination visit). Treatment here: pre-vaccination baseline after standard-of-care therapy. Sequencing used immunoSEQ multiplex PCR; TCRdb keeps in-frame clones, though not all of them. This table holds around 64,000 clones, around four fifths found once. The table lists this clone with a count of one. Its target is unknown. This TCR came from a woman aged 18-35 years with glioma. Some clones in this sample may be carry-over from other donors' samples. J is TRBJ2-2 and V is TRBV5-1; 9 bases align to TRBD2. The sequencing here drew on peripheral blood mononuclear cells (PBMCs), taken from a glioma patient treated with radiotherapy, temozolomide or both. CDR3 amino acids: CASGFTAGGYTGELFF. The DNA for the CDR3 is TGCGCCAGCGGATTCACAGCGGGGGGATACACCGGGGAGCTGTTTTTT. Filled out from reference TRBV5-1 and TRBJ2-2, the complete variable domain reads KAGVTQTPRYLIKTRGQQVTLSCSPISGHRSVSWYQQTPGQGLQFLFEYFSETQRNKGNFPGRFSGRQFSNSRSEMNVSTLELGDSALYLCASGFTAGGYTGELFFGEGSRLTVL.